This T cell receptor (beta chain) was captured by sequencing in a study of cytomegalovirus exposure and HLA in healthy donors. The PCR employed 60 Vbeta primers together with 13 Jbeta primers. Here immunoSEQ multiplex PCR was the method, and the copy in TCRdb shows in-frame clones only, minus some. The sample table sets out 80,000 to 100,000 clones. Deletions cut 4 bases from V and 5 bases from J, with 9 bases between. The CDR3 sequence is 12 residues long. CDR1 is SGHDN and CDR2 is FVKESK in the germline V gene. The sequencing input was PBMCs. This rearrangement joins TRBV14 to TRBJ2-7, with D perhaps TRBD1 (6 bases). The receptor comes from a woman in her thirties in good health and CMV-seronegative. Here the CDR3 reads CASSPTGNEQYF. The CDR3 DNA follows: TGTGCCAGCAGCCCGACAGGCAACGAGCAGTACTTC.